This passage covers 20 T cell receptor beta chains from one sample sequenced in a study of patients and donors after allogeneic stem cell transplantation. TCRdb redid the calling of the RT-PCR reads with MiXCR, one entry per CDR3 protein. The sample carries about 160,000 distinct CDR3 sequences, about a third recorded once. The sample was blood, either unsorted or a sorted T cell fraction (not recorded which). These receptors all stem from a human donor who was either an allogeneic HSCT recipient or a stem cell or donor lymphocyte infusion donor (not recorded which). It is not recorded whose cells these are; they may come from a transplant donor.

There are a few counts of this clonotype. The J gene is TRBJ1-5, the V gene TRBV12-3 or TRBV12-4, with D tentatively TRBD1 (6 bases). This CDR3 has 15 amino acids. Trimming took off 4 bases at V and 4 bases at J, with 14 bases between the two ends. This CDR3 reads CASSWGHELNQPQHF. Written as DNA, the CDR3 is TGTGCCAGCAGTTGGGGACACGAACTTAATCAGCCCCAGCATTTT.

The chain carries TRBV28 and TRBJ2-6; no firm D call. Germline V gene lookup returns CDR1 MDHEN and CDR2 SYDVKM. This CDR3 region has 14 residues. Trimming left V 7 bases short and J 2 bases short, with 9 bases between. For the CDR3, the DNA is TGTGCCAGCACCCTTTTCGCTGGGGCCAACGTCCTGACTTTC. Amino acid sequence: CASTLFAGANVLTF.

The chain couples TRBV5-6 to TRBJ2-4, with D tentatively TRBD1 or TRBD2 (5 bases each). V shed 4 bases and J shed 3 bases, with 17 bases lying between them. Looked up from germline, CDR1 is SGHDT and CDR2 is YYEEEE. This CDR3 comprises 16 residues. The CDR3 sequence: CASSPKTLGDKNIQYF. CDR3 in DNA: TGTGCCAGCAGCCCTAAGACGTTGGGGGACAAAAACATTCAGTACTTC.

The rearrangement uses TRBV14 and TRBJ2-3; no firm D call. The germline V gene encodes CDR1 SGHDN and CDR2 FVKESK. With 3 bases removed from V and 2 bases from J, the gap between germline ends came to 9 bases. This CDR3 region has 14 residues. The CDR3 DNA follows: TGTGCCAGCAGCCATTTCCCGGACACAGATACGCAGTATTTT. This codes for CASSHFPDTDTQYF.

This clonotype was counted a single time. The CDR3 bases are TGTGCCAGCAGTTTAGCGGGGGGGCCGGGAGAGACCCAGTACTTC. Protein: CASSLAGGPGETQYF. The chain has TRBV12-3 or TRBV12-4 and TRBJ2-5, with D possibly TRBD2 on 7 matching bases. V dropped 0 bases and J dropped 4 bases, with 12 bases sitting between them. The CDR3 has 15 amino acids.

This clonotype was picked up a small number of times. The rearrangement uses TRBV7-2 and TRBJ1-2; 10 nucleotides match TRBD1. The CDR3 sequence is 16 residues long. Germline V lookup: CDR1 SGHTA, CDR2 FQGNSA. Unmatched junction bases numbered 8, after V lost 4 bases and J lost 3 bases. As DNA, the CDR3 is TGTGCCAGCAGCTCAACGGGACAGGGGAGTTACTATGGCTACACCTTC. Residues: CASSSTGQGSYYGYTF.

This sequence joins TRBV6-5 and TRBJ1-3, with D possibly matching TRBD1 (5 bases). The CDR3 has 13 residues. Between the trimmed V and J ends, which lost 11 bases and 7 bases, there was a span of 18 bases. Germline V gene data show CDR1 as MNHEY and CDR2 as SVGAGI. In nucleotides, the CDR3 is TGTGCCGCAGGGCGAGGTCCCGCGAACACCATATATTTT. Protein product: CAAGRGPANTIYF.

The chain couples TRBV4-3 to TRBJ1-3; D not resolved. The V and J ends lost 0 bases and 3 bases respectively, with 12 bases between them. The germline V gene has CDR1 LGHNA and CDR2 YSLEER. CDR3 size: 16 residues. The CDR3 loop reads CASSQDPAGSGNTIYF. In DNA form, the CDR3 reads TGCGCCAGCAGCCAAGACCCGGCGGGCAGTGGAAACACCATATATTTT.

The chain links TRBV7-2 to TRBJ2-3, with 7 bases identical to TRBD2. This CDR3 is 18 amino acids long. Germline trimming cut 0 bases from V and 1 base from J; bases unmatched to any gene: 10. Germline V gene data show CDR1 as SGHTA and CDR2 as FQGNSA. The CDR3 bases are TGTGCCAGCAGCTTAGCCCTCGTCGGGAGCGGGGGCACAGATACGCAGTATTTT. Protein sequence: CASSLALVGSGGTDTQYF.

The chain is built from TRBV28 and TRBJ1-1; 9 nucleotides match TRBD1. V lost 5 bases to trimming and J lost 5 bases; unmatched junction nucleotides: 6. The germline gives CDR1 MDHEN, CDR2 SYDVKM. The CDR3 has 14 amino acids. CDR3 DNA: TGTGCCAGCAGTGTGACAGGGGGATTGACTGAAGCTTTCTTT. This codes for CASSVTGGLTEAFF.

This clonotype has more than one count but fewer than ten. The rearrangement links TRBV7-2 to TRBJ1-6; tentative D call: TRBD1 (5 bases). Trimming took 5 bases from V and 7 from J, leaving 12 bases between them. This CDR3 is 14 amino acids long. The germline CDR1 and CDR2 sequences are SGHTA and FQGNSA. The CDR3 DNA sequence: TGTGCCAGCAGCACCAGGGAGGCAAATTCACCCCTCCACTTT. This gives the protein CASSTREANSPLHF. Based on the CDR3 plus reference TRBV7-2 and TRBJ1-6, the full variable domain is GAGVSQSPSNKVTEKGKDVELRCDPISGHTALYWYRQSLGQGLEFLIYFQGNSAPDKSGLPSDRFSAERTGGSVSTLTIQRTQQEDSAVYLCASSTREANSPLHFGNGTRLTVT.

This clonotype was detected only once. V gene TRBV11-2 combines with J gene TRBJ1-2; maybe TRBD1 (6 bases). The CDR3 contains 14 residues. The germline V gene has CDR1 SGHAT and CDR2 FQNNGV. V was trimmed by 2 bases and J by 8 bases, leaving 15 bases between them. CDR3 sequence: CASSLRGASQGYTF. CDR3 coding DNA: TGTGCCAGCAGCTTACGGGGGGCGTCGCAAGGCTACACCTTC.

The rearrangement links TRBV25-1 to TRBJ2-1; D is ambiguous. The germline V gene encodes CDR1 MGHDK and CDR2 SYGVNS. With 3 bases removed from V and 8 bases from J, the gap between germline ends came to 8 bases. This CDR3 spans 12 amino acids. CDR3 sequence: CASSDGPYEQFF. CDR3 sequence (DNA): TGTGCCAGCAGTGACGGGCCGTATGAGCAGTTCTTC.

The gene calls are TRBV12-3 or TRBV12-4 and TRBJ2-4, with 10 bases fitting TRBD1. V shed 5 bases, J shed 5 bases, and the junction held 9 bases outside the gene matches. The CDR3 is 16 residues long. The CDR3 nucleotides are TGTGCCAGCAGTCCACGGACAGGGGGGATGGAAAACATTCAGTACTTC. Protein: CASSPRTGGMENIQYF.

The genes are TRBV20-1 and TRBJ2-1; the match to TRBD2 covers 8 bases. The V and J ends lost 4 bases and 7 bases, in that order; junction bases with no gene match: 6. Germline V gene data show CDR1 as DFQATT and CDR2 as SNEGSKA (reference sequence). The CDR3 has 13 residues. The CDR3 spells CSAITGGGNEQFF. The CDR3 DNA follows: TGCAGTGCTATTACCGGGGGGGGTAATGAGCAGTTCTTC.

The chain is built from TRBV5-1 and TRBJ1-6, with a weak D call TRBD1 (5 bases). The CDR3 extends over 13 amino acids. The germline V gene has CDR1 SGHRS and CDR2 YFSETQ. Trimming took off 4 bases at V and 10 bases at J, with 12 bases between the two ends. This CDR3 reads CASSAPGSSPLHF. CDR3 nucleotides: TGCGCCAGCAGCGCGCCAGGGAGCTCACCCCTCCACTTT.

This sequence joins TRBV27 and TRBJ1-5; 7 nucleotides line up with TRBD1. The CDR3 has 13 amino acids. Germline trimming cut 8 bases from V and 2 bases from J; bases unmatched to any gene: 3. Germline V lookup: CDR1 MNHEY, CDR2 SMNVEV (reference sequence). CDR3 in DNA: TGTGCCAGCGGTCAGGGGGGCAATCAGCCCCAGCATTTT. This encodes CASGQGGNQPQHF.

The rearrangement uses TRBV20-1 and TRBJ1-6, with D possibly being TRBD1 (5 bases). CDR3 length equals 16 residues. With 1 base removed from V and 5 bases from J, the gap between germline ends came to 15 bases. Germline V gives CDR1 DFQATT, CDR2 SNEGSKA (reference sequence). The CDR3 nucleotides are TGCAGTGCTAGAGCGGAGGGGAGAGGAGATAATTCACCCCTCCACTTT. This gives the protein CSARAEGRGDNSPLHF.

The chain joins TRBV24-1 to TRBJ2-1, with D perhaps matching TRBD1 (6 bases). The CDR3 totals 10 residues. Trimming left V 12 bases short and J 7 bases short, with 9 bases between. CDR1 and CDR2 from the germline V gene are KGHDR and SFDVKD. Here the CDR3 DNA reads TGTGCCCTAAGGGGGAATGAGCAGTTCTTC. This gives the protein CALRGNEQFF.

The chain uses TRBV10-3 and TRBJ1-2, with 7 nucleotides matching TRBD1. CDR1 is ENHRY, CDR2 SYGVKD, per germline. This CDR3 has 15 amino acids. With V trimmed by 3 bases and J by 2 bases, 6 bases remained unmatched. CDR3 bases: TGTGCCATCAGTGACGGGGGACAGCACAACTATGGCTACACCTTC. Amino acid sequence: CAISDGGQHNYGYTF.